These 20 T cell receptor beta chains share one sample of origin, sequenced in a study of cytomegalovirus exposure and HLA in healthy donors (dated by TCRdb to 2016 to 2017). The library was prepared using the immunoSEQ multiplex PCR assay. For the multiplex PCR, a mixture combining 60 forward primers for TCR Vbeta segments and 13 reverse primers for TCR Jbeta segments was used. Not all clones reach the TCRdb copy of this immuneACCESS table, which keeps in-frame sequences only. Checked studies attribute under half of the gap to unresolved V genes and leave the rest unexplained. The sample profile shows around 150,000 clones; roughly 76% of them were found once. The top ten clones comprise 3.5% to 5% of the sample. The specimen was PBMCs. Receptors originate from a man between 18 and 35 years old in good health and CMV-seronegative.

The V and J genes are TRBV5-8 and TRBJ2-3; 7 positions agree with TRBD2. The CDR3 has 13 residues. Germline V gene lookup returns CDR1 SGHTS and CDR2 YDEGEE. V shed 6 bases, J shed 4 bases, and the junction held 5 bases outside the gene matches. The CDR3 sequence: CASKAGVADTQYF. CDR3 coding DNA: TGTGCCAGCAAGGCGGGGGTTGCAGATACGCAGTATTTT.

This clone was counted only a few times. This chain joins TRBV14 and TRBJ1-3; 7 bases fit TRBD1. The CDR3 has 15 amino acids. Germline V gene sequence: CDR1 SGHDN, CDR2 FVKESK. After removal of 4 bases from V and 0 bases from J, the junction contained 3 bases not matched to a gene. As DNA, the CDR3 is TGTGCCAGCAGCCCGAGGGACAGCTCTGGAAACACCATATATTTT. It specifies CASSPRDSSGNTIYF.

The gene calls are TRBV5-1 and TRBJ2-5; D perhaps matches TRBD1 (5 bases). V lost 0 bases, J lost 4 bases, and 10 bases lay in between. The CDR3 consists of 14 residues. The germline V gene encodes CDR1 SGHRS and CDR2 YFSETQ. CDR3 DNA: TGCGCCAGCAGCTTGGCATTGGGGCCAGAGACCCAGTACTTC. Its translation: CASSLALGPETQYF. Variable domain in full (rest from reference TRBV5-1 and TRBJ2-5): KAGVTQTPRYLIKTRGQQVTLSCSPISGHRSVSWYQQTPGQGLQFLFEYFSETQRNKGNFPGRFSGRQFSNSRSEMNVSTLELGDSALYLCASSLALGPETQYFGPGTRLLVL.

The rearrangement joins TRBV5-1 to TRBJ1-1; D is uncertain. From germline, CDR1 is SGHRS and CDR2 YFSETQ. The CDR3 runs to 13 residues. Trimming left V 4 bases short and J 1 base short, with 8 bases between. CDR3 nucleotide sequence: TGCGCCAGCAGCGTACGGGAGAACACTGAAGCTTTCTTT. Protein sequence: CASSVRENTEAFF.

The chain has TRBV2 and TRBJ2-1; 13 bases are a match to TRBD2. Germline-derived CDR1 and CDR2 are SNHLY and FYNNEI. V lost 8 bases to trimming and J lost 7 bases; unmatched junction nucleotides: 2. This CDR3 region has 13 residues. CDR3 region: CASRTSGRNEQFF. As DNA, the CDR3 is TGTGCCAGCCGGACTAGCGGGAGAAATGAGCAGTTCTTC.

In DNA form, the CDR3 reads TGTGCCAGCAGCTTAGCAGGGGGTCAGCCCCAGCATTTT. It encodes CASSLAGGQPQHF. The chain is built from TRBV7-2 and TRBJ1-5; possibly TRBD1 for D (6 bases). CDR1 and CDR2 (germline): SGHTA, FQGNSA. V was trimmed by 0 bases and J by 6 bases, leaving 6 bases between them. This CDR3 is built from 13 residues.

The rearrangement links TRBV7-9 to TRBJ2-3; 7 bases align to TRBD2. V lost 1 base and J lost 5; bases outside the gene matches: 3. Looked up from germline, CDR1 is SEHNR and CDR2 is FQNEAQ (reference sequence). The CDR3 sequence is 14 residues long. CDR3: CASSLGEGRDTQYF. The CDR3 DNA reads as TGTGCCAGCAGCTTAGGGGAGGGCCGAGATACGCAGTATTTT.

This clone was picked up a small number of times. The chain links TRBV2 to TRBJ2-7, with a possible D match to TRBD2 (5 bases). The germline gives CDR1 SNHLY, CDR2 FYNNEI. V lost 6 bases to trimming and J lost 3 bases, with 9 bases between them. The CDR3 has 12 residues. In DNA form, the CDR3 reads TGTGCCAGCAGACTAGAAGGCTACGAGCAGTACTTC. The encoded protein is CASRLEGYEQYF.

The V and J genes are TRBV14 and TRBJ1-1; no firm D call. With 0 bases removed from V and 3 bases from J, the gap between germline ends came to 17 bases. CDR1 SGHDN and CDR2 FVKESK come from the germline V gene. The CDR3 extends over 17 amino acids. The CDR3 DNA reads TGTGCCAGCAGCCAAGACGTGGTCGGGGAAGGGTACACTGAAGCTTTCTTT. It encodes CASSQDVVGEGYTEAFF. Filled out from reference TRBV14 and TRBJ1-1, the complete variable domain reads EAGVTQFPSHSVIEKGQTVTLRCDPISGHDNLYWYRRVMGKEIKFLLHFVKESKQDESGMPNNRFLAERTGGTYSTLKVQPAELEDSGVYFCASSQDVVGEGYTEAFFGQGTRLTVV.

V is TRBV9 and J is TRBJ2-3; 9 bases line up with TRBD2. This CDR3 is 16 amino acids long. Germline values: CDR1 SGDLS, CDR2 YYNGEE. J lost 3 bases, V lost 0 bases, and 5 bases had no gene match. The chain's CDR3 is CASSVAAGGSTDTQYF. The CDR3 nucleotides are TGTGCCAGCAGCGTAGCCGCGGGAGGGTCGACAGATACGCAGTATTTT.

The chain's CDR3 is CSVAPTTSGEQYF. The CDR3 DNA is TGCAGCGTTGCTCCCACGACTAGTGGCGAGCAGTACTTC. This sequence joins TRBV29-1 and TRBJ2-7, with D perhaps matching TRBD2 (6 bases). Germline V CDR1 and CDR2: SQVTM, ANQGSEA. The germline V and J ends were trimmed by 4 bases and 6 bases, with 16 bases remaining between them. The CDR3 runs to 13 residues.

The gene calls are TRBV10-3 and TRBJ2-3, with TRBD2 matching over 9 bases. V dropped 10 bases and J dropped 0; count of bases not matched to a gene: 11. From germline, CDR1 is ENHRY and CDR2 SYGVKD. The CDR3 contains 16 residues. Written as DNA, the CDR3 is TGTGCCACCGAAGATAGCGGGGGACCTAGCACAGATACGCAGTATTTT. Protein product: CATEDSGGPSTDTQYF.

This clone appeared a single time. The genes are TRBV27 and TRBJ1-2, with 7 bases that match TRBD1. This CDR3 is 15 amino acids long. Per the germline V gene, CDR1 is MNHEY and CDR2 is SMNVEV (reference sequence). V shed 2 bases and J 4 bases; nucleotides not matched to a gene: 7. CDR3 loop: CASSLIRGQIYGYTF. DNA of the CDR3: TGTGCCAGCAGTTTAATTCGGGGACAGATCTATGGCTACACCTTC.

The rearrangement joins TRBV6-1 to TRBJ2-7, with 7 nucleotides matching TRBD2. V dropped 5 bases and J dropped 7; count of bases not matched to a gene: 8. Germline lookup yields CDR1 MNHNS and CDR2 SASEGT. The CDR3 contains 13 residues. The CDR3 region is CASSKSGVWEQYF. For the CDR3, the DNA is TGTGCCAGCAGTAAAAGCGGGGTCTGGGAGCAGTACTTC.

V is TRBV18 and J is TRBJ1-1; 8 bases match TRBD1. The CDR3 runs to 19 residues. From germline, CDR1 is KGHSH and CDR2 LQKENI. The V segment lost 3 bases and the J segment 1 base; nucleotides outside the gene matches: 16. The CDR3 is CASSPRAITGGGKNTEAFF. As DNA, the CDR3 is TGTGCCAGCTCACCCCGAGCAATTACAGGGGGGGGTAAGAACACTGAAGCTTTCTTT.

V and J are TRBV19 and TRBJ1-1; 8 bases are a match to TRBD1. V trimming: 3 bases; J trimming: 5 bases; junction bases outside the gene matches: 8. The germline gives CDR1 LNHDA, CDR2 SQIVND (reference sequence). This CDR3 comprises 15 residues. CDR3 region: CASSMGTGGGTEAFF. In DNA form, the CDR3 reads TGTGCCAGTAGTATGGGGACAGGAGGTGGAACTGAAGCTTTCTTT.

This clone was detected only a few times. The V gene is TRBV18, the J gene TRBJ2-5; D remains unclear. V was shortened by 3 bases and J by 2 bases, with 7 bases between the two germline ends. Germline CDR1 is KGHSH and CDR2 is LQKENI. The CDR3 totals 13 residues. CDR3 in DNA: TGTGCCAGCTCACCCGGAGTACAAGAGACCCAGTACTTC. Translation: CASSPGVQETQYF. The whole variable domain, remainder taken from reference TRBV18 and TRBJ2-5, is NAGVMQNPRHLVRRRGQEARLRCSPMKGHSHVYWYRQLPEEGLKFMVYLQKENIIDESGMPKERFSAEFPKEGPSILRIQQVVRGDSAAYFCASSPGVQETQYFGPGTRLLVL.

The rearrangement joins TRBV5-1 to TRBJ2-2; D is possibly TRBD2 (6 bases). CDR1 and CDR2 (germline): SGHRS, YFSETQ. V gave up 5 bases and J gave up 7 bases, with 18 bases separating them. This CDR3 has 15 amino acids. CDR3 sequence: CASRVRLGSIGELFF. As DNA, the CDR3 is TGCGCCAGCAGGGTGCGACTAGGGAGCATCGGGGAGCTGTTTTTT. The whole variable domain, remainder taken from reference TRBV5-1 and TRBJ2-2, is KAGVTQTPRYLIKTRGQQVTLSCSPISGHRSVSWYQQTPGQGLQFLFEYFSETQRNKGNFPGRFSGRQFSNSRSEMNVSTLELGDSALYLCASRVRLGSIGELFFGEGSRLTVL.

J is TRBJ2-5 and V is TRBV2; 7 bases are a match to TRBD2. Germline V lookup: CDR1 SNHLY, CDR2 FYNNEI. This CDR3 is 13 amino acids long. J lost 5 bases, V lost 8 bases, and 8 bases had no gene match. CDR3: CASARLAAETQYF. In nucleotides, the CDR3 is TGTGCCAGCGCACGACTAGCAGCGGAGACCCAGTACTTC.

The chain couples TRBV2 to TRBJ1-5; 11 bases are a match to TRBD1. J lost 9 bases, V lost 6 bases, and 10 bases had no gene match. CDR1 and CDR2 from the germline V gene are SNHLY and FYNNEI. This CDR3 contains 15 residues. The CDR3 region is CASRGGTGGKVPQHF. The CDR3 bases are TGTGCCAGCAGGGGCGGGACAGGGGGTAAGGTGCCCCAGCATTTT.